This entry describes one TCR beta chain. Its specificity is unknown. This entry belongs to a study of radiation and T cells in renal cell carcinoma. Whole-study context: Nephrectomy followed 15 Gy stereotactic body radiation by 4 weeks.

As to time point: blood 2 weeks post-SBRT. Treatment specified: 15 Gy SBRT to primary tumor, nephrectomy 4 weeks later. The tumor was a clear cell renal cell carcinoma. The protocol was immunoSEQ multiplex PCR, while the TCRdb copy is restricted to in-frame clones and leaves out a portion. The sample has 100,000 to 150,000 clones, 81% seen once. Findings and limits, study-wide: In blood, top tumor clones expanded by 2 weeks, shrinking by 4.

Source: blood, taken from a patient whose treatment included radiotherapy and nephrectomy. This clonotype was sampled from a man aged 45-65 years with renal cell carcinoma.

In DNA, the CDR3 is TGTGCCACTCAAACGGATACGCAGTATTTT. Amino acids: CATQTDTQYF. The genes are TRBV6-6 and TRBJ2-3, with no clear D. The CDR3 runs to 10 residues. Germline-derived CDR1 and CDR2 are MNHNY and SVGAGI (reference sequence). Trimming pared 10 bases from V and 6 bases from J, leaving 8 bases between.